This record concerns one T cell receptor beta chain sequence. The antigen is not known. J gave up 7 bases and V 5 bases, and 4 bases lay outside the gene matches. Germline V gene data show CDR1 as MDHEN and CDR2 as SYDVKM. The CDR3 consists of 14 residues. The table came from immunoSEQ multiplex PCR; TCRdb's copy has only in-frame clones and leaves some out. The table shows approximately 65,000 clones, with almost 90% occurring only once. This sample is part of a study of T cell responses to AZD1222 COVID-19 vaccine. Study details: Second-dose groups at about 4 or about 12 weeks were pooled. General observations from the study: In a largely white British group with more females than males, clonal diversity was possibly underestimated. Researchers report vaccine-associated CD4 TCRs spanning spike, with dominance at 160-218 and 743-854. Seropositivity was recorded at baseline in only 6 or 7 AZD1222 recipients.

The material sequenced was peripheral blood, taken on day 0 of AZD1222 vaccination. This sequence was found in an adult in good health. The rearrangement links TRBV28 to TRBJ2-4; 11 bases line up with TRBD1. The CDR3 nucleotides are TGTGCCAGCAGTCCCGGACAGGGGGCTAACATTCAGTACTTC. Encoded protein: CASSPGQGANIQYF.